These T cell receptor beta chains were read from a single sample in a study of blood T cells in healthy people across ages. Using its own MiXCR run on the 5' RACE reads, TCRdb lists one record per CDR3 protein. Altogether hundreds of thousands of distinct CDR3 sequences are present, about 25% being singletons, with the ten largest covering 8% to 10%. This sample also appeared in a second study, on T cells of mothers and their children.

Sequencing input: blood. All receptors come from a boy between 5 and 17 years old in good health. CDR3s include the opening cysteine and the closing phenylalanine or tryptophan.

len | v_gene | CDR3aa
19 | TRBV9 | CASSVDGQGSGHGSYEQYF
15 | TRBV25-1 | CASRSGGATNEKLFF
14 | TRBV20-1 | CSANDRGIGQPQHF
14 | TRBV6-5 | CASSYSQRNTEAFF
13 | TRBV7-8 | CATGGGNNSPLHF
14 | TRBV6-1 | CASSVSGGGSPLHF
15 | TRBV2 | CARRVGGQGSTEAFF
18 | TRBV15 | CATSRAALAGVDENIQYF
15 | TRBV3-1 | CASSQDVEIGDEQYF
15 | TRBV7-9 | CASRTLAGPADTQYF
16 | TRBV12-3/TRBV12-4 | CASSLESDRAKETQYF
12 | TRBV6-2/TRBV6-3 | CASSGDIHGYTF
18 | TRBV5-1 | CASSFKGSKSSGNQPQHF
14 | TRBV10-2 | CASSVGGEAGTQYF
13 | TRBV12-5 | CASVSGVTDTQYF
14 | TRBV12-3/TRBV12-4 | CASSPYGTSYEQYF
16 | TRBV11-1 | CASSYFRDSLQETQYF
18 | TRBV6-1 | CASSGGRTSGRFAETQYF
16 | TRBV15 | CATSRGGAMNAGELFF
14 | TRBV7-9 | CASSLGAGTETQYF
17 | TRBV6-6 | CASSVDRGRYSNQPQHF
16 | TRBV12-3/TRBV12-4 | CASSSPQENSPGEQYF
16 | TRBV7-2 | CASSPHSVAGAKEQYF
12 | TRBV7-2 | CASSHPYNEQFF
14 | TRBV27 | CASSARRSGNTIYF
14 | TRBV12-3/TRBV12-4 | CATRGEGWQDTQYF
14 | TRBV29-1 | CSVETGSTGNTIYF
14 | TRBV6-1 | CASRPGFVNQPQHF
19 | TRBV7-2 | CASSFGTPLAGVPQETQYF
15 | TRBV6-5 | CASSYGLAGGFEQYF
17 | TRBV28 | CASSSPPGTSVFYEQYF
17 | TRBV28 | CASSRPLAGVSYNEQFF
15 | TRBV12-3/TRBV12-4 | CASSGGNRDNYGYTF
15 | TRBV9 | CASSVGDSMNTEAFF
13 | TRBV4-1 | CASSQLRTDTQYF